These T cell receptor beta chains were read from a single sample in a study of human T cells and chemical hapten exposure. MiXCR was run by TCRdb on the RACE reads, yielding one entry per CDR3 protein. The sample records around 300,000 distinct CDR3 sequences, about 5.4% being singletons. This material consisted of whole blood, taken in connection with sensitization to the hapten diphenylcyclopropenone (DPC). Every receptor here comes from a woman between 18 and 30 years old with alopecia areata. Some clones in this sample may be carry-over from other donors' samples. Both conserved end residues are part of each CDR3. D genes are given only for firm matches. Size is stated for part of the rows, as once, few or many counts, or as a class when the clone is expanded.

D,V,size,J,CDR3,DNA
NA,TRBV29-1,many,TRBJ1-1,CSVEHSMNTEAFF,TGCAGCGTTGAACACAGCATGAACACTGAAGCTTTCTTT
NA,TRBV28,few,TRBJ2-1,CASSTPNSYHLNEQFF,TGTGCCAGCAGTACCCCAAACAGCTACCACCTTAATGAGCAGTTCTTC
NA,TRBV4-3,NA,TRBJ1-2,CASSQEIGRYYGYTF,TGCGCCAGCAGCCAAGAGATCGGGCGTTACTATGGCTACACCTTC
NA,TRBV7-2,few,TRBJ1-5,CASSLYVSNQPQHF,TGTGCCAGCAGCTTATACGTTAGCAATCAGCCCCAGCATTTT
NA,TRBV11-1,many,TRBJ2-1,CASSFGTPQFNEQFF,TGTGCCAGCAGCTTTGGGACCCCCCAATTCAATGAGCAGTTCTTC
TRBD2,TRBV13,many,TRBJ2-1,CASSLELAGDNEQFF,TGTGCCAGCAGCTTAGAACTAGCGGGGGACAATGAGCAGTTCTTC
NA,TRBV6-2/TRBV6-3,NA,TRBJ1-2,CASSSGTNYGYTF,TGTGCCAGCAGTTCCGGGACTAACTATGGCTACACCTTC
NA,TRBV7-9,many,TRBJ1-2,CASSRTANYGYTF,TGTGCCAGCAGCCGGACAGCTAACTATGGCTACACCTTC
NA,TRBV6-2/TRBV6-3,many,TRBJ1-5,CASSYSTLDQPQHF,TGTGCCAGCAGTTACAGTACACTAGATCAGCCCCAGCATTTT
NA,TRBV7-8,few,TRBJ1-4,CASSLNRITNEKLFF,TGTGCCAGCAGCTTAAACAGAATAACTAATGAAAAACTGTTTTTT
NA,TRBV6-6,few,TRBJ2-3,CASSYSIGGGGWVGTQYF,TGTGCCAGCAGTTACTCGATCGGAGGCGGTGGTTGGGTCGGTACGCAGTATTTT
NA,TRBV5-6,few,TRBJ2-1,CASSHPNSYNEQFF,TGTGCCAGCAGCCACCCAAATTCCTACAATGAGCAGTTCTTC
TRBD2,TRBV20-1,NA,TRBJ2-6,CSASNQRGAFSGANVLTF,TGCAGTGCTAGTAATCAGCGGGGGGCATTCTCTGGGGCCAACGTCCTGACTTTC
TRBD2,TRBV7-2,NA,TRBJ2-3,CASSLRGGGAGGMGTDTQYF,TGTGCCAGCAGCTTACGTGGCGGGGGGGCCGGAGGGATGGGCACAGATACGCAGTATTTT
NA,TRBV29-1,many,TRBJ2-7,CSAAGTGAYEQYF,TGCAGCGCGGCCGGGACTGGGGCCTACGAGCAGTACTTC
TRBD1,TRBV3-1,many,TRBJ1-2,CASSQERTGGYGYTF,TGTGCCAGCAGCCAAGAAAGGACAGGAGGGTATGGCTACACCTTC
TRBD1,TRBV7-9,NA,TRBJ2-1,CASSSRQGPSYNEQFF,TGTGCCAGCAGCTCCCGACAGGGGCCCTCCTACAATGAGCAGTTCTTC
TRBD1,TRBV7-6,many,TRBJ2-2,CASTLRTGVAKTGELFF,TGTGCCAGCACCCTTCGGACAGGGGTTGCTAAAACCGGGGAGCTGTTTTTT
NA,TRBV6-2/TRBV6-3,many,TRBJ1-4,CASSYVSDNEKLFF,TGTGCCAGCAGTTACGTCAGTGATAATGAAAAACTGTTTTTT
NA,TRBV20-1,NA,TRBJ1-2,CSPRSGQENNYGYTF,TGCAGTCCCAGATCGGGACAAGAGAATAACTATGGCTACACCTTC
NA,TRBV20-1,many,TRBJ1-2,CSARMGDYGYTF,TGCAGTGCTAGAATGGGGGACTATGGCTACACCTTC
TRBD2,TRBV11-2,NA,TRBJ2-3,CASSSRLAGGPGTDTQYF,TGTGCCAGCAGCTCCAGACTAGCGGGGGGGCCTGGCACAGATACGCAGTATTTT
NA,TRBV6-2/TRBV6-3,many,TRBJ2-5,CASSYTGSKETQYF,TGTGCCAGCAGTTATACGGGATCTAAAGAGACCCAGTACTTC
TRBD2,TRBV7-8,many,TRBJ2-5,CASSTRLALYF,TGTGCCAGCAGCACCAGACTAGCCCTATACTTC
TRBD1,TRBV6-5,few,TRBJ1-6,CASSRGLNSPLHF,TGTGCCAGCAGCAGGGGGCTCAATTCACCCCTCCACTTT
NA,TRBV6-6,few,TRBJ1-1,CASSPTREGPGDTEAFF,TGTGCCAGCAGCCCCACGCGAGAGGGCCCTGGGGACACTGAAGCTTTCTTT
NA,TRBV19,NA,TRBJ2-3,CASSTGPWTDTQYF,TGTGCCAGTAGTACGGGGCCGTGGACAGATACGCAGTATTTT
NA,TRBV7-2,NA,TRBJ2-3,CASSPQRQLLDTQYF,TGTGCCAGCAGCCCACAAAGACAGCTCCTAGATACGCAGTATTTT
NA,TRBV2,NA,TRBJ1-2,CASSEEYTANYGYTF,TGTGCCAGCAGTGAAGAGTACACTGCTAACTATGGCTACACCTTC
TRBD1,TRBV28,few,TRBJ1-1,CASIHPPGTGAPPEAFF,TGTGCCAGCATCCATCCACCCGGGACAGGGGCACCACCTGAAGCTTTCTTT
NA,TRBV29-1,many,TRBJ1-1,CSVEESSGTEAFF,TGCAGCGTTGAAGAGTCCTCGGGGACTGAAGCTTTCTTT
NA,TRBV12-3/TRBV12-4,many,TRBJ2-7,CASSLRALSSYEQYF,TGTGCCAGCAGTTTAAGGGCCTTAAGCTCCTACGAGCAGTACTTC
TRBD1,TRBV10-3,NA,TRBJ2-1,CAISGTGGSYNEQFF,TGTGCCATCAGTGGTACAGGGGGATCCTACAATGAGCAGTTCTTC
TRBD1,TRBV7-9,NA,TRBJ2-3,CASSSGTGVDTQYF,TGTGCCAGCAGCTCCGGGACAGGGGTAGATACGCAGTATTTT
NA,TRBV9,NA,TRBJ1-5,CASSVGLAGQPQHF,TGTGCCAGCAGCGTAGGGTTGGCCGGTCAGCCCCAGCATTTT
NA,TRBV5-6,few,TRBJ2-5,CASSVTGDQETQYF,TGTGCCAGCAGCGTGACAGGAGACCAAGAGACCCAGTACTTC
NA,TRBV29-1,NA,TRBJ2-3,CSVEDKGVEPDTQYF,TGCAGCGTTGAGGATAAAGGGGTGGAACCAGATACGCAGTATTTT
NA,TRBV10-3,few,TRBJ2-5,CAISESRGSETQYF,TGTGCCATCAGTGAGTCTCGGGGTTCAGAGACCCAGTACTTC
NA,TRBV27,many,TRBJ1-2,CASSLRVGVVYGYTF,TGTGCCAGCAGTTTAAGAGTGGGGGTGGTCTATGGCTACACCTTC
NA,TRBV2,NA,TRBJ1-1,CASRAMLNTEAFF,TGTGCCAGCCGGGCGATGTTGAACACTGAAGCTTTCTTT
NA,TRBV5-5,NA,TRBJ2-3,CASSFTTGWTDTQYF,TGTGCCAGCAGCTTCACGACAGGTTGGACAGATACGCAGTATTTT
NA,TRBV29-1,many,TRBJ1-2,CSVTVRDPFNHGYTF,TGCAGCGTAACCGTCCGGGACCCCTTCAACCATGGCTACACCTTC
NA,TRBV5-1,many,TRBJ2-3,CASSYSDSTDTQYF,TGCGCCAGCAGCTACAGTGACTCCACAGATACGCAGTATTTT
NA,TRBV6-5,NA,TRBJ1-1,CASRLVMNTEAFF,TGTGCCAGCAGACTAGTGATGAACACTGAAGCTTTCTTT
NA,TRBV6-2/TRBV6-3,many,TRBJ2-5,CASSAGETQYF,TGTGCCAGCAGTGCAGGAGAGACCCAGTACTTC
NA,TRBV7-9,few,TRBJ2-1,CASSLSTGEQFF,TGTGCCAGCAGCTTATCTACTGGAGAGCAGTTCTTC
NA,TRBV14,few,TRBJ2-2,CASSLPKHTGELFF,TGTGCCAGCAGCCTTCCCAAACACACCGGGGAGCTGTTTTTT
TRBD1,TRBV7-9,many,TRBJ1-1,CASSPTGFGDRVEAFF,TGTGCCAGCAGCCCAACCGGTTTCGGGGACAGGGTAGAAGCTTTCTTT
TRBD1,TRBV5-5,few,TRBJ2-3,CASSRDRWKASFYTQYF,TGTGCCAGCAGCCGGGACAGGTGGAAGGCCTCATTTTATACGCAGTATTTT
TRBD1,TRBV7-2,few,TRBJ1-1,CASSLVGGTGTHTEAFF,TGTGCCAGCAGCTTAGTAGGGGGGACAGGAACCCACACTGAAGCTTTCTTT
NA,TRBV12-3/TRBV12-4,many,TRBJ1-1,CASSSGPSPTEEAFF,TGTGCCAGCAGTTCGGGCCCGTCCCCCACCGAAGAAGCTTTCTTT
NA,TRBV29-1,few,TRBJ1-4,CSVEEVEKLFF,TGCAGCGTTGAAGAGGTAGAAAAACTGTTTTTT
TRBD2,TRBV7-2,many,TRBJ2-3,CASSLVPGRGAFSTDTQYF,TGTGCCAGCAGCTTAGTGCCTGGGCGGGGGGCTTTTAGCACAGATACGCAGTATTTT
NA,TRBV6-2/TRBV6-3,few,TRBJ1-1,CASRREGRDTEAFF,TGTGCCAGCAGAAGGGAAGGGAGGGACACTGAAGCTTTCTTT
NA,TRBV7-3,many,TRBJ1-6,CASSLSENSPLHF,TGTGCCAGCAGCTTATCAGAAAATTCACCCCTCCACTTT
TRBD1,TRBV4-3,NA,TRBJ1-4,CASSLLAGQGAFSTNEKLFF,TGCGCCAGCAGCCTTCTGGCGGGACAGGGGGCGTTTTCAACTAATGAAAAACTGTTTTTT
NA,TRBV4-3,few,TRBJ1-1,CASSQDFTLTEAFF,TGCGCCAGCAGCCAAGATTTTACTCTGACTGAAGCTTTCTTT
NA,TRBV6-5,many,TRBJ2-7,CASSYSKAGSYEQYF,TGTGCCAGCAGTTACTCGAAGGCAGGGAGCTACGAGCAGTACTTC
NA,TRBV4-2,few,TRBJ1-2,CASSQDYGVSYGYTF,TGTGCCAGCAGCCAAGATTACGGCGTATCCTATGGCTACACCTTC
NA,TRBV12-3/TRBV12-4,many,TRBJ1-5,CASKNALNQPQHF,TGTGCCAGCAAGAATGCTTTAAATCAGCCCCAGCATTTT